These T cell receptor beta chains were read from a single sample in a study of OX40 agonist ivuxolimab in advanced cancers. The repertoire was sequenced with immunoSEQ multiplex PCR; TCRdb's copy has only in-frame clones and lacks some. This sample yields 100,000 to 120,000 clones, of which about 92% are seen a single time; less than 0.35% belongs to the top ten. The sample in question was CD4+ or CD8+ T cells sorted from blood, obtained in a trial of the OX40 agonist ivuxolimab. These receptor sequences come from an adult with an advanced solid tumor such as melanoma, head and neck, liver or kidney cancer. Both conserved end residues are part of each CDR3. A D gene is named only where the DNA matches it firmly. Clone size is stated in some rows and not others, as once, few, many or a class when expanded.

cdr3_nt cdr3_aa v_call clone_size d_call j_call
TGTGCCAGCAGTTATTTCGGGGGGGGACAGGGATTTTTATGTAACATAGAGACCCAGTACTTC CASSYFGGGQGFLCNIETQYF TRBV6-9 - - TRBJ2-5
TGTGCCATCCATAAACGGGCCGGGGGCTTCGGTGAGCAGTTCTTC CAIHKRAGGFGEQFF TRBV10-3 - - TRBJ2-1
TGTGCCAGTCGAGGAGGGGGGGAGACCCAGTACTTC CASRGGGETQYF TRBV5-4 - - TRBJ2-5
TGTGCCAGCAGCTTAGAGAGCAGCTCTGGAAACACCATATATTTT CASSLESSSGNTIYF TRBV7-2 - - TRBJ1-3
TGTGCCAGCAGCCAAGAGGGAGGGGGGGTCACAGATACGCAGTATTTT CASSQEGGGVTDTQYF TRBV4-2 - - TRBJ2-3
TGTGCCAGCAGCTTAGATTTTTCAGGAAATCAGCCCCAGCATTTT CASSLDFSGNQPQHF TRBV11-2 - - TRBJ1-5
TGTGCCAGCAGCTTACAGGGGAACTATGGCTACACCTTC CASSLQGNYGYTF TRBV7-9 few - TRBJ1-2
TGTGCCAGCAGTTTACTAGCCTACAATGAGCAGTTCTTC CASSLLAYNEQFF TRBV27 - - TRBJ2-1
TGTGCCAGCAGCGTCGACAGGGGGGGCTATGGCTACACCTTC CASSVDRGGYGYTF TRBV2 - TRBD1 TRBJ1-2
TGTGCCTGGAGCCCAGACAGGGGCTACGAGCAGTACTTC CAWSPDRGYEQYF TRBV30 once TRBD1 TRBJ2-7
TGCGCCAGCAGCTCCCAGGGGGACACTGAAGCTTTCTTT CASSSQGDTEAFF TRBV5-1 once TRBD1 TRBJ1-1
TGTGCCAGCAGTTACTCGCGGTCCTTCAAGGAGACCCAGTACTTC CASSYSRSFKETQYF TRBV6-5 - - TRBJ2-5
TGCGCCAGCAGCTTGCCAGGGGGCCACGAGCAGTACTTC CASSLPGGHEQYF TRBV5-1 - TRBD1 TRBJ2-7
TGTGCCAGCAGCTTACAGCGGGCCTACTACATTCAGTACTTC CASSLQRAYYIQYF TRBV11-2 - - TRBJ2-4
TGTGCCAGCAGCTCATCCTCGAATTCACCCCTCCACTTT CASSSSSNSPLHF TRBV7-3 - - TRBJ1-6
TGTGCCATCACTGATGGACAGGGTGCTGGCTACACCTTC CAITDGQGAGYTF TRBV10-3 few TRBD1 TRBJ1-2